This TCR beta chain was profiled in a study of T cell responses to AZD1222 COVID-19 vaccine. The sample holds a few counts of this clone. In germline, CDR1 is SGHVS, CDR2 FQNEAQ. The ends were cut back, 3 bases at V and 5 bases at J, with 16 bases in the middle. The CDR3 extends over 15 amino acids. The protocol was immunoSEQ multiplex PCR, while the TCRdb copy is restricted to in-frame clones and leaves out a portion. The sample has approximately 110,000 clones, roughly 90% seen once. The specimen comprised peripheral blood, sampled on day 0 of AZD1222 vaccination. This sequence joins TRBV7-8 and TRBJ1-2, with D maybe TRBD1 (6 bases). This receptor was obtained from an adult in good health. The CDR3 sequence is CASSFTLTGSYGYTF. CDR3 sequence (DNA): TGTGCCAGCAGCTTCACCCTAACAGGGTCATATGGCTACACCTTC.